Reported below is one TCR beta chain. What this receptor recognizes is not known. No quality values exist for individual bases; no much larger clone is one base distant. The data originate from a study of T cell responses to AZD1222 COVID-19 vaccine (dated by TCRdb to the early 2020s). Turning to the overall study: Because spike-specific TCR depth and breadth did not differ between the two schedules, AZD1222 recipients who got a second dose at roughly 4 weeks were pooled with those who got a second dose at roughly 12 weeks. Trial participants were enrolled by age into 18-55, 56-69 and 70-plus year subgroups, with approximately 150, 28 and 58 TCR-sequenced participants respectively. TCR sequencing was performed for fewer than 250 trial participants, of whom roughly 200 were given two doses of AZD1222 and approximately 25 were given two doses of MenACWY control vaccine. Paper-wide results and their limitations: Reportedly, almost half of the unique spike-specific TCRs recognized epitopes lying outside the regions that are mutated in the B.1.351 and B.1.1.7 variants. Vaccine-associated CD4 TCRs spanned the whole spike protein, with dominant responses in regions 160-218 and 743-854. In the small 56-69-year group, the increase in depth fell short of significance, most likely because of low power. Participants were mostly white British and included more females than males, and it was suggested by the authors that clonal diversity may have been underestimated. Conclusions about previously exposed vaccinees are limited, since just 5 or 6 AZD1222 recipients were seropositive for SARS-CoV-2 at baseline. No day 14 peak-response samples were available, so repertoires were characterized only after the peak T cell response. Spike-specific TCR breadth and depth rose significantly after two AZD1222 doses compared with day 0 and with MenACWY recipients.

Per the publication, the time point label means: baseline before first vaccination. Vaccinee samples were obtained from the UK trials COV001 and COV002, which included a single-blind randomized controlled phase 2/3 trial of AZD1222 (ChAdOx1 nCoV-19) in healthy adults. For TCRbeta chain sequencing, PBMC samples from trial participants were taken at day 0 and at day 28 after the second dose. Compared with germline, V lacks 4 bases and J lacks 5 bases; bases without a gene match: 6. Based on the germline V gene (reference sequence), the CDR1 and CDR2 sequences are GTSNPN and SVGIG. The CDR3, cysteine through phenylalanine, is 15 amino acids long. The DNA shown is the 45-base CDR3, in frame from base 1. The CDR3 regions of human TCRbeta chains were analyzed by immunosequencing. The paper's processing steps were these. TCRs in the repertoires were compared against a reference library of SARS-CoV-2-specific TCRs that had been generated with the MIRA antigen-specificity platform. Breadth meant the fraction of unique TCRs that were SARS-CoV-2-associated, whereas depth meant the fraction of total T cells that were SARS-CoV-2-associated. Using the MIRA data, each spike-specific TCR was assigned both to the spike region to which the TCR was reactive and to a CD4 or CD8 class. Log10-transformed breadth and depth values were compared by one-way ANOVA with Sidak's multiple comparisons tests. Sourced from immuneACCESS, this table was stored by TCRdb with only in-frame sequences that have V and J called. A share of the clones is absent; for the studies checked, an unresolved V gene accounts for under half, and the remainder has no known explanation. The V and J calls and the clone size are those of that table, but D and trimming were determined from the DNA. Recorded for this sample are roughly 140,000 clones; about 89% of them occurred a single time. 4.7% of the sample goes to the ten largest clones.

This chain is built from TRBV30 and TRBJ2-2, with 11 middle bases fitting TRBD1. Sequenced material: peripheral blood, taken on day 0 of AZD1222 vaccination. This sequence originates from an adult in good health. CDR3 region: CAWIGTGGGTGELFF. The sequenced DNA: TGTGCCTGGATAGGGACAGGGGGAGGAACCGGGGAGCTGTTTTTT.